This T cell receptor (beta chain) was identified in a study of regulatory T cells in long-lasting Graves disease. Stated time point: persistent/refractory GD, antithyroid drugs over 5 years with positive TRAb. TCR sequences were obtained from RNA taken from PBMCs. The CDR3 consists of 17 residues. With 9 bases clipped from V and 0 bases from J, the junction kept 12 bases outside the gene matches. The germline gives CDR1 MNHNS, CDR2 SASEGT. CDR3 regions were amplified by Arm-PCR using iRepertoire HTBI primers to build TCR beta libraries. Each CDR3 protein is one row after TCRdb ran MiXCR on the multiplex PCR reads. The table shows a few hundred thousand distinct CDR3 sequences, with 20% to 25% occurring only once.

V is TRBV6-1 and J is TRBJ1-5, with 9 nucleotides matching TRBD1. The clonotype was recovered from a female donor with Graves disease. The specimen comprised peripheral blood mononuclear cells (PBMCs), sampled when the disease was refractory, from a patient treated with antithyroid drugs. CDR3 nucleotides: TGTGCCAGTACCGGGACAGGGCAATCACATAGCAATCAGCCCCAGCATTTT. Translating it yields CASTGTGQSHSNQPQHF.